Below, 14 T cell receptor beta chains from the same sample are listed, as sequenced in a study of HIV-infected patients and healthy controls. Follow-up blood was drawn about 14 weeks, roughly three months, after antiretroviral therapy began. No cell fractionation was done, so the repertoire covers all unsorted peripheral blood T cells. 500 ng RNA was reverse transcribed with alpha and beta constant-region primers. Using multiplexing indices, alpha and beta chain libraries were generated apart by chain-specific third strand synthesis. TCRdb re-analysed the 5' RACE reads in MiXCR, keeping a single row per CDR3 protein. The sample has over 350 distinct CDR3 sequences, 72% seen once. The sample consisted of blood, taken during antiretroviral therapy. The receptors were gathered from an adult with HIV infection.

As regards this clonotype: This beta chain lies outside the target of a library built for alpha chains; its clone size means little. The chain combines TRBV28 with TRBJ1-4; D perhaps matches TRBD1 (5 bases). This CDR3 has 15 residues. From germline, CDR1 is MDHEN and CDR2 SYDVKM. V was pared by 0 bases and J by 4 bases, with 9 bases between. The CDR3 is CASSLWSGSNEKLFF. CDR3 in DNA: TGTGCCAGCAGTTTATGGTCAGGGAGTAATGAAAAACTGTTTTTT.

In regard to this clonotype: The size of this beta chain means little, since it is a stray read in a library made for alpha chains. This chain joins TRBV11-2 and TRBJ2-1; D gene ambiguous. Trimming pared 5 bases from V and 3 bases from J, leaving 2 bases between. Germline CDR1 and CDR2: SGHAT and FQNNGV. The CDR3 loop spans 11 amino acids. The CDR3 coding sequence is TGTGCCAGCAGCATCTACAATGAGCAGTTCTTC. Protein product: CASSIYNEQFF.

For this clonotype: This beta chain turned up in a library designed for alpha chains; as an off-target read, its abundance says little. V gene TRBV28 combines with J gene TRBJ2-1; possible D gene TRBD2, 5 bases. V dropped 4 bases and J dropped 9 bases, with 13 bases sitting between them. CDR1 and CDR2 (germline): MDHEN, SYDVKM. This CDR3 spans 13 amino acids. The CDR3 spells CASSSFRAGEQFF. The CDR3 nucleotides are TGTGCCAGCAGTTCGTTCCGGGCGGGTGAGCAGTTCTTC.

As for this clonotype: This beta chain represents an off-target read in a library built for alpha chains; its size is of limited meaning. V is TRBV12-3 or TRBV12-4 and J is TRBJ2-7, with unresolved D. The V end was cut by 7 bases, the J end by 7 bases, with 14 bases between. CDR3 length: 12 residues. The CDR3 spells CASTQLLQEQYF. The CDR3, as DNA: TGTGCCAGCACCCAGTTATTGCAAGAGCAGTACTTC.

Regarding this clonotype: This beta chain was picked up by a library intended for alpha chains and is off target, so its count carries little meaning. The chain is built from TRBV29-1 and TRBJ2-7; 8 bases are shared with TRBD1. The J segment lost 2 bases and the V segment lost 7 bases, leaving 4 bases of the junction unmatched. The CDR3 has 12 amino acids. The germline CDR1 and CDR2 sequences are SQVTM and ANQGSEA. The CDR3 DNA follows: TGCAGCGCACAGGGGGACCCCTACGAGCAGTACTTC. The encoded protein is CSAQGDPYEQYF.

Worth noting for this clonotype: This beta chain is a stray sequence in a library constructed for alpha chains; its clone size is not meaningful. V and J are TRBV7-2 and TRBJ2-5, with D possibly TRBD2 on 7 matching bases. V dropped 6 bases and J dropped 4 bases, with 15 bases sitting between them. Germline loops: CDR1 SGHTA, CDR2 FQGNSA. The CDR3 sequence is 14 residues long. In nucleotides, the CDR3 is TGTGCCAGCAGAAGAGGGGGGGCAGCAGAGACCCAGTACTTC. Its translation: CASRRGGAAETQYF.

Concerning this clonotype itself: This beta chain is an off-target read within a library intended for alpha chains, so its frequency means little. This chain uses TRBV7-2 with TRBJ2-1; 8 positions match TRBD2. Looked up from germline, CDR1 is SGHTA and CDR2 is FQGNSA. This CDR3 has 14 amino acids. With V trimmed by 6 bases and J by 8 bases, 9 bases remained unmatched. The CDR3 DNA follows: TGTGCCAGCAGGGATATGGGACTAGGTTATGAGCAGTTCTTC. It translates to CASRDMGLGYEQFF.

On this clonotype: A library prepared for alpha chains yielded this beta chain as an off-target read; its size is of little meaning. The CDR3 DNA follows: TGTGCCAGCAGCTTAGGGACTAGCGGGAGGGCCGGGAGAACCGGGGAGCTGTTTTTT. Protein product: CASSLGTSGRAGRTGELFF. This chain joins TRBV7-8 and TRBJ2-2, with 15 bases aligning to TRBD2. Germline assignment: CDR1 SGHVS and CDR2 FQNEAQ. CDR3 length equals 19 residues. J gave up 5 bases and V 1 base, and 8 bases lay outside the gene matches.

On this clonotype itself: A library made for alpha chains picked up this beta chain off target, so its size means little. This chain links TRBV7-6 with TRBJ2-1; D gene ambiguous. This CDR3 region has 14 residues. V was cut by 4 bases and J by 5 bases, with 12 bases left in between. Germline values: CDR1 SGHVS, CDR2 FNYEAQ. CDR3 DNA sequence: TGTGCCAGCAGCTCCCCGACCTTGAACAATGAGCAGTTCTTC. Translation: CASSSPTLNNEQFF.

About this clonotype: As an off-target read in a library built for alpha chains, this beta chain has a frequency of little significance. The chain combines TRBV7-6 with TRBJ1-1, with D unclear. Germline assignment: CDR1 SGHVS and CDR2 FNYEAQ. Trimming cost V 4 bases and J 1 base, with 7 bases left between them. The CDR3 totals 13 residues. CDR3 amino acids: CASSSGANTEAFF. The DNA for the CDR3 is TGTGCCAGCAGCTCCGGAGCGAACACTGAAGCTTTCTTT.

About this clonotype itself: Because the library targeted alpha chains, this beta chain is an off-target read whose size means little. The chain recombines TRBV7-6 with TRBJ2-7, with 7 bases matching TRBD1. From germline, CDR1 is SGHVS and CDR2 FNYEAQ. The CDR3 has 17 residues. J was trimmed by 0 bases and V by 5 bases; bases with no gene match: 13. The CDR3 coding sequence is TGTGCCAGCAGCCGGCCCGAACAGGGGCCGAGCTCCTACGAGCAGTACTTC. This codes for CASSRPEQGPSSYEQYF.

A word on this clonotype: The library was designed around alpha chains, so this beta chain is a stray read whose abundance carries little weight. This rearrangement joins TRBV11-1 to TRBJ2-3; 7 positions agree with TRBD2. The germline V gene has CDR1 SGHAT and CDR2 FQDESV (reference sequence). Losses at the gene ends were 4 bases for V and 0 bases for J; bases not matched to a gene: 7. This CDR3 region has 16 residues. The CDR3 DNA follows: TGTGCCAGCAGCTCACCACTAGCGACTAGCACAGATACGCAGTATTTT. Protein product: CASSSPLATSTDTQYF. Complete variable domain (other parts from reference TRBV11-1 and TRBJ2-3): EAEVAQSPRYKITEKSQAVAFWCDPISGHATLYWYRQILGQGPELLVQFQDESVVDDSQLPKDRFSAERLKGVDSTLKIQPAELGDSAMYLCASSSPLATSTDTQYFGPGTRLTVL.

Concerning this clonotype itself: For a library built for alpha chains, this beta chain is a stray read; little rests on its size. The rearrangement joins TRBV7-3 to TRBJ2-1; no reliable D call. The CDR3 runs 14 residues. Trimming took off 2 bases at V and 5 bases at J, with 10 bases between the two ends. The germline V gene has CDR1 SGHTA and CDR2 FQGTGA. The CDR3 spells CASSLAGLNNEQFF. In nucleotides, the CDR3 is TGTGCCAGCAGCTTAGCTGGTCTGAACAATGAGCAGTTCTTC.

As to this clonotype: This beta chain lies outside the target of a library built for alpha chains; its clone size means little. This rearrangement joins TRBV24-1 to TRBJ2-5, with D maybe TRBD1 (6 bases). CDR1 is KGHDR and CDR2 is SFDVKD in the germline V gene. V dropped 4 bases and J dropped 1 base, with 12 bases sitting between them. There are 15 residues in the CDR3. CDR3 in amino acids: CATSDPDRLQETQYF. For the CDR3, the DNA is TGTGCCACCAGTGACCCCGACAGGCTCCAAGAGACCCAGTACTTC.